This TCR beta chain was retrieved from a study of T cell repertoires in cytomegalovirus infection. For the study at large: Indications of both CMV infection and matching HLA type were provided by public TCR beta signatures. Notes on the study in general: Dominating the ex vivo response were TCR beta clonotypes that were CMV-specific and HLA-C-restricted. Carriage of CMV together with the relevant HLA was identifiable through cumulative public TCR beta family frequency.

Remarks on this clonotype: The antigen is unknown.

CDR3 length: 14 amino acids. The V and J ends lost 8 bases and 1 base respectively, with 15 bases between them. One entry per CDR3 protein results from TCRdb running MiXCR on the reads. The table shows fewer than 200,000 distinct CDR3 sequences, with approximately 19% occurring only once. The chain has TRBV5-3 and TRBJ1-1, with a possible D match to TRBD1 (6 bases). TRBV5-3 is labeled an ORF, and its function is uncertain. Specimen: PBMCs. This sequence was found in a human donor in good health (CMV status not recorded). Some clones in this sample may be carry-over from other donors' samples. The CDR3 reads CASSLTGRNTEAFF. The CDR3 nucleotides read TGTGCCAGCAGCCTTACAGGGCGGAACACTGAAGCTTTCTTT.